Each of the 2 T cell receptor beta chains below was sequenced from the same sample in a study of shared clonotypes between healthy human individuals. TCRdb's table, derived via immunoSEQ multiplex PCR, lists solely in-frame clones and lacks some. The table lists 1,100,000 or so clones, roughly 74% of them singletons. Sequencing was done on a sample of memory CD4+ T cells from PBMCs. Subset meaning: CD45RA-negative fraction. The receptor source for this set is a man between 18 and 35 years old in good health. Some clones in this sample may be carry-over from other donors' samples.

This chain uses TRBV6-5 with TRBJ2-7; tentatively, D is TRBD1 (6 bases). This CDR3 contains 12 residues. CDR1 is MNHEY, CDR2 SVGAGI, per germline. V lost 8 bases and J 2 bases, leaving 10 bases between the germline ends. The CDR3 loop reads CASGGQPYEQYF. In DNA, the CDR3 is TGTGCCAGCGGCGGACAGCCCTACGAGCAGTACTTC.

The chain couples TRBV28 to TRBJ2-1; D may be TRBD1 (7 bases). Trimming removed 2 bases from V and 4 bases from J, with 12 bases in between. The germline CDR1 and CDR2 sequences are MDHEN and SYDVKM. The CDR3 is 15 residues long. The chain's CDR3 is CASSLRPGGYNEQFF. The CDR3 region has the DNA TGTGCCAGCAGTTTACGGCCAGGGGGGTACAATGAGCAGTTCTTC.